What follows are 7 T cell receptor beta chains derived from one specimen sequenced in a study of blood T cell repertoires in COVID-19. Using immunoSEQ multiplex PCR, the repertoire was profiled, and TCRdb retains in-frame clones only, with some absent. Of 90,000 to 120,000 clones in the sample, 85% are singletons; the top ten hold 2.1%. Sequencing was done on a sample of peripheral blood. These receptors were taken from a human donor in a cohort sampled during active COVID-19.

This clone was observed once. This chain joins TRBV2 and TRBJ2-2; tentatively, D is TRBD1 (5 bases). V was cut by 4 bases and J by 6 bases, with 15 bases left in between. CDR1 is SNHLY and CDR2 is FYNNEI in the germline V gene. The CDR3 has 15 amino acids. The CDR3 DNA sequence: TGTGCCAGCAGTGTATCAGGGTTCGTGGCCGGGGAGCTGTTTTTT. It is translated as CASSVSGFVAGELFF.

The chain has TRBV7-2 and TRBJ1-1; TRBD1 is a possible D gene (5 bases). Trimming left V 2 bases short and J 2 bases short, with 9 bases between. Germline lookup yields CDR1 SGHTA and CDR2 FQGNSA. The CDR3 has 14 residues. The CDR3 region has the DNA TGTGCCAGCAGCTTAATTCGGACAAACACTGAAGCTTTCTTT. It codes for CASSLIRTNTEAFF.

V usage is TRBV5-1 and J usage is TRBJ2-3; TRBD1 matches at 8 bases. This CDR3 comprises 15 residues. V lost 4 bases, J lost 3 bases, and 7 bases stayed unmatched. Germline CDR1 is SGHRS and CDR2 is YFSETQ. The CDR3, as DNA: TGCGCCAGCAGCCCGTCGACAGGGGCGACAGATACGCAGTATTTT. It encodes CASSPSTGATDTQYF.

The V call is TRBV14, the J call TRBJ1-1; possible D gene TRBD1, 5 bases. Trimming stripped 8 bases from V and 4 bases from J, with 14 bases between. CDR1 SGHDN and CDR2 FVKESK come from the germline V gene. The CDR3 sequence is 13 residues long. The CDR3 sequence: CASAITRVTEAFF. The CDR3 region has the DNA TGTGCCAGCGCTATTACCAGGGTCACTGAAGCTTTCTTT.

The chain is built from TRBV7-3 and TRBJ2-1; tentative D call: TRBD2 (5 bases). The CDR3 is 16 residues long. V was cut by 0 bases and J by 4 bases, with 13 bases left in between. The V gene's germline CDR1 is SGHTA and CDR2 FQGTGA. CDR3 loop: CASSLTPSGVYNEQFF. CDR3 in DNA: TGTGCCAGCAGCTTAACCCCGAGCGGAGTTTACAATGAGCAGTTCTTC.

DNA for the CDR3: TGTGCCAGCAGTCTCGACCCCTCGTCAGGGACAACCTATAATTCACCCCTCCACTTT. Protein: CASSLDPSSGTTYNSPLHF. The rearrangement joins TRBV28 to TRBJ1-6; D is perhaps TRBD1 (6 bases). Per the germline V gene, CDR1 is MDHEN and CDR2 is SYDVKM. V was pared by 5 bases and J by 2 bases, with 22 bases between. This CDR3 has 19 residues.

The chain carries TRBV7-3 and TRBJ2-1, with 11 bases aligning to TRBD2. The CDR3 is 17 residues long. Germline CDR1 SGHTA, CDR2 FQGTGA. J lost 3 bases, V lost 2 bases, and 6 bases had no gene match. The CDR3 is CASSLQGTSGNYNEQFF. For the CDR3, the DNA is TGTGCCAGCAGCTTACAGGGGACTAGCGGAAACTACAATGAGCAGTTCTTC.